The 27 T cell receptor beta chains reported below all come from one sample, sequenced in a study of blood T cell repertoires in COVID-19. The table came from immunoSEQ multiplex PCR; TCRdb's copy has only in-frame clones and leaves some out. The sample yields under 100,000 clones, around 86% seen once. The sequenced material came from peripheral blood. Receptors were obtained from a human donor in a cohort sampled during active COVID-19.

This clone has a single count. The gene calls are TRBV1 and TRBJ2-3; the table gives TRBD1 as D, unverified against the DNA. TRBV1 is tagged as a pseudogene. The CDR3 has 15 residues. The DNA for the CDR3 is TGCACCAGCATCCCGCCCCCCGCAGGCACAGATACGCAGTATTTT. Protein sequence: CTSIPPPAGTDTQYF.

The chain couples TRBV29-1 to TRBJ1-5; tentative D call: TRBD1 (5 bases). The CDR3 is 13 residues long. The ends were cut back, 0 bases at V and 5 bases at J, with 8 bases in the middle. The V gene's germline CDR1 is SQVTM and CDR2 ANQGSEA. The CDR3 DNA reads TGCAGCGTTGAAGATCAAGGGGATCAGCCCCAGCATTTT. Protein: CSVEDQGDQPQHF.

This clone was observed once. V usage is TRBV5-4 and J usage is TRBJ1-2; 8 bases map to TRBD1. CDR3 length: 16 residues. CDR1 and CDR2 (germline): SGHNT, YYREEE (reference sequence). With V trimmed by 2 bases and J by 2 bases, 8 bases remained unmatched. The CDR3 nucleotides read TGTGCCAGCAGCTTTGGTGGCCAGGGGGCCAACTATGGCTACACCTTC. As protein: CASSFGGQGANYGYTF.

The chain couples TRBV5-6 to TRBJ2-3; 11 bases are shared with TRBD2. The CDR3 runs to 16 residues. The ends lost 0 bases at V and 3 bases at J; junction bases unmatched: 3. The V gene's germline CDR1 is SGHDT and CDR2 YYEEEE. The CDR3 is CASSLELAGETDTQYF. The DNA of the CDR3 is TGTGCCAGCAGCTTGGAACTAGCGGGAGAGACAGATACGCAGTATTTT.

The V and J genes are TRBV6-5 and TRBJ2-6; D unclear. This CDR3 comprises 14 residues. Germline CDR1 MNHEY, CDR2 SVGAGI. The germline V and J ends were trimmed by 7 bases and 1 base, with 8 bases remaining between them. CDR3 region: CASNMRSGANVLTF. CDR3 DNA: TGTGCCAGCAATATGAGGTCTGGGGCCAACGTCCTGACTTTC.

In nucleotides, the CDR3 is TGTGCCAGCAGTCTCGGACAGGGCGGGGAGCAGTACTTC. Translated, it gives CASSLGQGGEQYF. The chain has TRBV12-3 or TRBV12-4 and TRBJ2-7; 8 nucleotides line up with TRBD1. V lost 5 bases to trimming and J lost 7 bases; unmatched junction nucleotides: 7. There are 13 residues in the CDR3.

The DNA for the CDR3 is TGTGCCAGCAGCTTGGGGGGTCATACGCAGTATTTT. It codes for CASSLGGHTQYF. This sequence joins TRBV11-2 and TRBJ2-3; maybe TRBD2 (6 bases). Trimming cost V 3 bases and J 7 bases, with 8 bases left between them. This CDR3 contains 12 residues. Germline-derived CDR1 and CDR2 are SGHAT and FQNNGV.

This chain connects TRBV9 to TRBJ2-3; no clear D. V was pared by 0 bases and J by 2 bases, with 7 bases between. The CDR3 is made up of 14 amino acids. CDR1 and CDR2 from the germline V gene are SGDLS and YYNGEE. The CDR3 reads CASSVGGLTDTQYF. The CDR3 DNA is TGTGCCAGCAGCGTAGGAGGCCTCACAGATACGCAGTATTTT.

This chain links TRBV29-1 with TRBJ1-1; 10 bases are shared with TRBD1. Per the germline V gene, CDR1 is SQVTM and CDR2 is ANQGSEA. The V and J ends lost 7 bases and 5 bases, in that order; junction bases with no gene match: 7. The CDR3 sequence is 13 residues long. CDR3 protein: CSASDRGATEAFF. In DNA, the CDR3 is TGCAGCGCTTCGGACAGGGGGGCGACTGAAGCTTTCTTT.

The V call is TRBV15, the J call TRBJ2-1; 8 bases match TRBD2. This CDR3 contains 17 residues. Trimming at V came to 3 bases and at J to 6 bases, leaving 13 bases not matched to a gene. Per the germline V gene, CDR1 is LNHNV and CDR2 is YYDKDF (reference sequence). The chain's CDR3 is CATSSRFRGGSGNEQFF. DNA for the CDR3: TGTGCCACCAGCAGCCGATTCCGGGGGGGGTCGGGCAATGAGCAGTTCTTC.

The chain is built from TRBV5-1 and TRBJ1-2; 8 bases are shared with TRBD1. The CDR3 contains 15 residues. Germline CDR1 reads SGHRS; CDR2 reads YFSETQ. V gave up 0 bases and J gave up 4 bases; unmatched junction bases: 5. The chain's CDR3 is CASSLAVGQGYGYTF. For the CDR3, the DNA is TGCGCCAGCAGCTTGGCCGTAGGACAGGGCTATGGCTACACCTTC.

The chain joins TRBV28 to TRBJ1-2; TRBD1 might be the D (6 bases). Germline V gene sequence: CDR1 MDHEN, CDR2 SYDVKM. V was shortened by 3 bases and J by 1 base, with 15 bases between the two germline ends. CDR3 size: 16 residues. For the CDR3, the DNA is TGTGCCAGCAGTTTGTTCCGGGACACTTATAACTATGGCTACACCTTC. Amino acid sequence: CASSLFRDTYNYGYTF.

The J gene is TRBJ2-1, the V gene TRBV5-4; D unclear. CDR3 length equals 15 residues. Trimming took off 0 bases at V and 5 bases at J, with 12 bases between the two ends. Germline lookup yields CDR1 SGHNT and CDR2 YYREEE (reference sequence). The CDR3 DNA reads TGTGCCAGCAGCTTGGTTATTGCGGAGAACAATGAGCAGTTCTTC. Translated, it gives CASSLVIAENNEQFF.

The chain combines TRBV11-1 with TRBJ1-4; D perhaps matches TRBD1 (5 bases). The germline CDR1 and CDR2 sequences are SGHAT and FQDESV (reference sequence). This CDR3 is built from 15 residues. V was clipped by 5 bases and J by 1 base, with 11 bases between them. As DNA, the CDR3 is TGTGCCAGCAGCCTTCAGGGAGGAACTAATGAAAAACTGTTTTTT. As protein: CASSLQGGTNEKLFF.

The genes are TRBV2 and TRBJ1-4; D gene unclear. Germline V CDR1 and CDR2: SNHLY, FYNNEI. V was clipped by 6 bases and J by 7 bases, with 9 bases between them. The CDR3 covers 12 residues. CDR3 nucleotides: TGTGCCAGCAGCCGTGCGAGTGAAAAACTGTTTTTT. It is translated as CASSRASEKLFF.

The V call is TRBV11-2, the J call TRBJ2-1; tentatively, D is TRBD1 (6 bases). Per the germline V gene, CDR1 is SGHAT and CDR2 is FQNNGV. V was shortened by 0 bases and J by 7 bases, with 7 bases between the two germline ends. The CDR3 runs to 13 residues. The CDR3 DNA reads TGTGCCAGCAGCTTAGACCAGGGGAATGAGCAGTTCTTC. Encoded protein: CASSLDQGNEQFF.

The gene calls are TRBV30 and TRBJ1-2; 9 bases are a match to TRBD1. After removal of 4 bases from V and 6 bases from J, the junction contained 12 bases not matched to a gene. The CDR3 has 15 amino acids. Germline lookup yields CDR1 GTSNPN and CDR2 SVGIG (reference sequence). CDR3 sequence reads: CAWNSPGQGRDGYTF. CDR3 DNA: TGTGCCTGGAACTCACCGGGACAGGGAAGGGATGGCTACACCTTC.

The rearrangement joins TRBV6-4 to TRBJ2-6; no clear D. The V gene lost 5 bases and the J gene lost 0 bases, with 5 bases spanning the gap. Germline lookup yields CDR1 MRHNA and CDR2 SNTAGT. The CDR3 has 14 residues. CDR3 sequence: CASSLSSGANVLTF. In DNA, the CDR3 is TGTGCCAGCAGTTTGAGCTCTGGGGCCAACGTCCTGACTTTC.

This clone was seen a handful of times. CDR3 in amino acids: CASRREGTGNQPQHF. The CDR3 coding sequence is TGTGCCAGCAGACGGGAGGGGACAGGGAATCAGCCCCAGCATTTT. The V gene is TRBV2, the J gene TRBJ1-5; 9 bases are shared with TRBD1. V trimming: 6 bases; J trimming: 4 bases; junction bases outside the gene matches: 7. The germline V gene encodes CDR1 SNHLY and CDR2 FYNNEI. CDR3 size: 15 residues.

The chain is built from TRBV28 and TRBJ1-2; D call uncertain. The V end lost 4 bases, the J end lost 4 bases, and 19 bases lay between the germline ends. Looked up from germline, CDR1 is MDHEN and CDR2 is SYDVKM. The CDR3 contains 16 residues. CDR3 protein: CASSYQRQGSTYGYTF. The CDR3 DNA reads as TGTGCCAGCAGTTACCAAAGACAAGGTAGTACCTATGGCTACACCTTC.

V and J are TRBV5-4 and TRBJ1-1; TRBD1 agrees at 9 bases. The germline CDR1 and CDR2 sequences are SGHNT and YYREEE (reference sequence). This CDR3 comprises 15 residues. After removal of 3 bases from V and 4 bases from J, the junction contained 7 bases not matched to a gene. The chain's CDR3 is CASSWGTGQSTEAFF. The DNA for the CDR3 is TGTGCCAGCAGCTGGGGGACAGGGCAAAGCACTGAAGCTTTCTTT.

The chain recombines TRBV19 with TRBJ2-7, with 12 bases aligning to TRBD1. Germline CDR1 is LNHDA and CDR2 is SQIVND (reference sequence). The CDR3 runs 13 residues. Trimming cost V 11 bases and J 7 bases; bases outside gene matches: 9. The CDR3 region has the DNA TGTGCCTCTAAGGGACAGGGGGCGCGAGAGCAGTACTTC. Translating it yields CASKGQGAREQYF.

The chain employs TRBV7-9 and TRBJ1-4; D unresolved. This CDR3 comprises 16 residues. V was cut by 7 bases and J by 6 bases, with 21 bases left in between. CDR1 is SEHNR, CDR2 FQNEAQ, per germline (reference sequence). CDR3 in DNA: TGTGCCAGCACTCAAGGAACAGTTCTTGTTGATGAAAAACTGTTTTTT. Its translation: CASTQGTVLVDEKLFF.

The chain couples TRBV6-4 to TRBJ2-3; a possible D gene is TRBD1 (6 bases). V shed 3 bases and J shed 6 bases, with 10 bases lying between them. This CDR3 has 13 amino acids. Per the germline V gene, CDR1 is MRHNA and CDR2 is SNTAGT. The CDR3 region is CASSDQGTDTQYF. The CDR3 DNA sequence: TGTGCCAGCAGTGATCAGGGGACGGATACGCAGTATTTT.

This sequence joins TRBV6-5 and TRBJ2-4, with D possibly TRBD2 on 6 matching bases. Trimming took off 7 bases at V and 3 bases at J, with 16 bases between the two ends. The CDR3 totals 15 residues. The germline V gene encodes CDR1 MNHEY and CDR2 SVGAGI. CDR3: CASILLGGGKNIQYF. DNA of the CDR3: TGTGCCAGCATTCTCCTCGGGGGTGGCAAAAACATTCAGTACTTC.

In its sample, this clone was seen once. V gene TRBV4-1 combines with J gene TRBJ2-5; 7 positions agree with TRBD2. This CDR3 comprises 16 residues. Per germline, CDR1 MGHRA and CDR2 YSYEKL. V was pared by 1 base and J by 4 bases, with 9 bases of the junction left unmatched. In DNA form, the CDR3 reads TGCGCCAGCAGCCAAGTGGAGCGGGGCCATGGAGAGACCCAGTACTTC. Translating gives CASSQVERGHGETQYF.

The chain is built from TRBV10-3 and TRBJ2-5; 10 bases match TRBD2. Germline V CDR1 and CDR2: ENHRY, SYGVKD. The CDR3 covers 15 residues. Trimming at V came to 5 bases and at J to 2 bases, leaving 5 bases not matched to a gene. The CDR3 nucleotides are TGTGCCATCAGTTTAGCGGGAGGCCCACAAGAGACCCAGTACTTC. Translation: CAISLAGGPQETQYF.